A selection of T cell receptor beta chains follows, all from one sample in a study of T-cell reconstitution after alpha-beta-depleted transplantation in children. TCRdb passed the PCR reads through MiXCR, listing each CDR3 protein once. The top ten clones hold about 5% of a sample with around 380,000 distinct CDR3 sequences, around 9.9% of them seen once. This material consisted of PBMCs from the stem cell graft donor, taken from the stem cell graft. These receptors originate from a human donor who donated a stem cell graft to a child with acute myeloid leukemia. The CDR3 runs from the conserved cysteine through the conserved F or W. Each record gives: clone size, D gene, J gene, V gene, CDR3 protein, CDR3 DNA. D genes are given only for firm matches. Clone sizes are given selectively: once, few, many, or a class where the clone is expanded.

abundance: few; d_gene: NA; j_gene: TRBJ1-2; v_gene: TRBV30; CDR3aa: CAWGTSGYTF; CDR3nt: TGTGCCTGGGGGACATCTGGCTACACCTTC
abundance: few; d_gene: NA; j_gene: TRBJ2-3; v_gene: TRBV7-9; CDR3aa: CASSVTTATDTQYF; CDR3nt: TGTGCCAGCAGCGTAACGACAGCCACAGATACGCAGTATTTT
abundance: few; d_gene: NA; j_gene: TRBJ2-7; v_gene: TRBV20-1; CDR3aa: CSATPGPHSYEQYF; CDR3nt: TGCAGTGCGACCCCGGGCCCTCACTCCTACGAGCAGTACTTC
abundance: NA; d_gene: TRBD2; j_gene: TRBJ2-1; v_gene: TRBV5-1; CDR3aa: CASSARGDYNEQFF; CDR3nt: TGCGCCAGCAGCGCCCGGGGGGATTACAATGAGCAGTTCTTC
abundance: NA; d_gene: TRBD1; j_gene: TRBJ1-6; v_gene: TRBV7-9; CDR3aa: CASSLRDRLSPLHF; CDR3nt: TGTGCCAGCAGCCTCCGGGACAGGCTGTCACCCCTCCACTTT
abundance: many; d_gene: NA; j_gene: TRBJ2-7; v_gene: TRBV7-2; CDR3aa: CASSLGAGSTLEQYF; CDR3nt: TGTGCCAGCAGCTTAGGCGCCGGGAGTACGTTAGAGCAGTACTTC
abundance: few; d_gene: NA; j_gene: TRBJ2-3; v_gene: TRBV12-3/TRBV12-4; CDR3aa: CASSLAQVADTQYF; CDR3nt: TGTGCCAGCAGTTTAGCCCAGGTTGCAGATACGCAGTATTTT
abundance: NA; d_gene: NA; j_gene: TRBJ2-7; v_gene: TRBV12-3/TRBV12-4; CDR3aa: CASSLRRSYEQYF; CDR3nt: TGTGCCAGCAGTTTACGCCGATCCTACGAGCAGTACTTC
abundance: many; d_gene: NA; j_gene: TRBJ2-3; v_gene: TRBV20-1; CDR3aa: CSARPPPSTDTQYF; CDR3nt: TGCAGTGCTAGACCGCCCCCTAGCACAGATACGCAGTATTTT
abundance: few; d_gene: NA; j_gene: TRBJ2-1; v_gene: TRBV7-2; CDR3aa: CASTLTSYNEQFF; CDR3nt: TGTGCCAGCACCCTTACAAGCTACAATGAGCAGTTCTTC
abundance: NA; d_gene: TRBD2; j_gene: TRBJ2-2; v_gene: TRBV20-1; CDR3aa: CCASLRLAGGTGELFF; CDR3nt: TGCTGTGCTAGCCTTCGACTAGCGGGGGGCACCGGGGAGCTGTTTTTT
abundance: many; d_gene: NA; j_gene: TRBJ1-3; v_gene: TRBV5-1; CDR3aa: CASSLDIGRNTIYF; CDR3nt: TGCGCCAGCAGCTTGGATATAGGAAGAAACACCATATATTTT
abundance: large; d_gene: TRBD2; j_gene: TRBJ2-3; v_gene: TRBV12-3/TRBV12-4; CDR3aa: CASSFGGAGDTQYF; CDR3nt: TGTGCCAGCAGTTTCGGGGGGGCCGGAGATACGCAGTATTTT
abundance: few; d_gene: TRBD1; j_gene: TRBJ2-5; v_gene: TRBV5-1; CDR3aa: CASSPLGTAQETQYF; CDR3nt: TGCGCCAGCAGCCCCTTGGGGACAGCCCAAGAGACCCAGTACTTC
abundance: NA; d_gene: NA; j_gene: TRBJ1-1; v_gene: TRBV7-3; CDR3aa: CASSKDLNTEAFF; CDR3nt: TGTGCCAGCAGTAAGGATCTGAACACTGAAGCTTTCTTT
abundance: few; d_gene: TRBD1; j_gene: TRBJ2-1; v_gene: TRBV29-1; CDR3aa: CSVPGASGTVMYEQFF; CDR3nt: TGCAGCGTCCCGGGCGCTTCCGGGACAGTGATGTATGAGCAGTTCTTC
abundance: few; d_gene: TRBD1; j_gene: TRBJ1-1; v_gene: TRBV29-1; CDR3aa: CSVAPTGVNTEAFF; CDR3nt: TGCAGCGTCGCCCCGACAGGGGTTAACACTGAAGCTTTCTTT
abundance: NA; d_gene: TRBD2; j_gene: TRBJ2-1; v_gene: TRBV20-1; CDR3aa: CCAWTSGGSYNEQFF; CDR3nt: TGCTGTGCGTGGACTAGCGGGGGCTCCTACAATGAGCAGTTCTTC
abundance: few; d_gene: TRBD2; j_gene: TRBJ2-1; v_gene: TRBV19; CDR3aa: CASSMVSGRGNEQFF; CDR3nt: TGTGCCAGTAGTATGGTTAGCGGGAGGGGCAATGAGCAGTTCTTC
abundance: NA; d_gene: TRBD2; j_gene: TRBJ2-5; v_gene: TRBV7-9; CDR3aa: CASSFGSGVQETQYF; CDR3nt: TGTGCCAGCAGCTTCGGCAGCGGGGTACAAGAGACCCAGTACTTC
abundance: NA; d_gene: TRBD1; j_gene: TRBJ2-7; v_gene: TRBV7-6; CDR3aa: CASSLSVLTGGRNEQYF; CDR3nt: TGTGCCAGCAGCTTAAGTGTTCTGACAGGGGGCAGGAACGAGCAGTACTTC
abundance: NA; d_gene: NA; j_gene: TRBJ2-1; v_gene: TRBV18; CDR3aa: CASSLPGGPYNEQFF; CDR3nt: TGTGCCAGCTCACTTCCCGGGGGCCCCTACAATGAGCAGTTCTTC
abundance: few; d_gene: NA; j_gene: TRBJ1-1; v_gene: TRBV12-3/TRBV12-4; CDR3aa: CASSRGGLYTEAFF; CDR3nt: TGTGCCAGCAGTCGGGGGGGTCTGTACACTGAAGCTTTCTTT
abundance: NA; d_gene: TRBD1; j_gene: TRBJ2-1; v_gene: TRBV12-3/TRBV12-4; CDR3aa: CASSPRQGTHNEQFF; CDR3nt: TGTGCCAGCAGTCCTCGACAGGGAACCCACAATGAGCAGTTCTTC
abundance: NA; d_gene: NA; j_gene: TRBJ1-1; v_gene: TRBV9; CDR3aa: CASSVDPGGNTEAFF; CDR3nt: TGTGCCAGCAGCGTAGACCCTGGCGGGAACACTGAAGCTTTCTTT
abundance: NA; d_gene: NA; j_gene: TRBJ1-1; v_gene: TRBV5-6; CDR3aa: CASSRDFRAFF; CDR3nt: TGTGCCAGCAGTCGAGACTTTAGAGCTTTCTTT
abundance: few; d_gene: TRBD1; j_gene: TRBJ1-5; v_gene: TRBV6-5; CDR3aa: CASSQDREFQPQHF; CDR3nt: TGTGCCAGCAGCCAGGACAGGGAGTTTCAGCCCCAGCATTTT
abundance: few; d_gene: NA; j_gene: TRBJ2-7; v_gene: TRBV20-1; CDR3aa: CSARDFRGRDSYEQYF; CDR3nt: TGCAGTGCTAGAGATTTTAGGGGCAGGGACTCCTACGAGCAGTACTTC
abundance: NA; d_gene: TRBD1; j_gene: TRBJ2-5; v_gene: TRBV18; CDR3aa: CASSRDRNQETQYF; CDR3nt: TGTGCCAGCTCACGGGACAGAAACCAAGAGACCCAGTACTTC
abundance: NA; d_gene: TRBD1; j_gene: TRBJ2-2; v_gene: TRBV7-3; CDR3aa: CASSATGGNTGELFF; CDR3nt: TGTGCCAGCAGCGCAACAGGGGGTAACACCGGGGAGCTGTTTTTT
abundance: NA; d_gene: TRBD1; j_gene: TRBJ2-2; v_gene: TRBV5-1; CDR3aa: CASSLFFLGTGTNTGELFF; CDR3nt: TGCGCCAGCAGCTTGTTCTTTTTAGGGACAGGGACGAACACCGGGGAGCTGTTTTTT
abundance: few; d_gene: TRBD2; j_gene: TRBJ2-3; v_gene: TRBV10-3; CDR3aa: CAISELAGGPGDTQYF; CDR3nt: TGTGCCATCAGTGAACTAGCGGGAGGGCCGGGAGATACGCAGTATTTT
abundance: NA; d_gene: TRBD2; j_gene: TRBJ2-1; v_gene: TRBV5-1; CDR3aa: CASSEIAGALNEQFF; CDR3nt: TGCGCCAGCAGCGAAATAGCGGGGGCCCTCAATGAGCAGTTCTTC
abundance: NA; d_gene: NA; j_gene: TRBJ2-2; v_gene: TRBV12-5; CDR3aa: CASGGTPGGPNTGELFF; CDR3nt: TGTGCTAGTGGTGGGACCCCCGGGGGGCCGAACACCGGGGAGCTGTTTTTT
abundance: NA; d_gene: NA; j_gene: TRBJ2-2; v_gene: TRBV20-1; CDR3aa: CSARDHTTGELFF; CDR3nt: TGCAGTGCTAGAGATCACACCACCGGGGAGCTGTTTTTT
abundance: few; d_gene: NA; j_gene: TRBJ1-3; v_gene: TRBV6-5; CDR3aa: CASSYGASGNTIYF; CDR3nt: TGTGCCAGCAGCTACGGGGCGTCTGGAAACACCATATATTTT
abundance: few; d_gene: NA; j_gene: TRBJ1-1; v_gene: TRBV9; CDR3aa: CASSVEGTQKTEAFF; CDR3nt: TGTGCCAGCAGCGTAGAAGGGACCCAGAAGACTGAAGCTTTCTTT
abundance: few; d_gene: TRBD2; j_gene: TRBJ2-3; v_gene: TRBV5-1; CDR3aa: CASSLIVAGTTDTQYF; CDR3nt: TGCGCCAGCAGCTTGATTGTAGCGGGAACCACAGATACGCAGTATTTT
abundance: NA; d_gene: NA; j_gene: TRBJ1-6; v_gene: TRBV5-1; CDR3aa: CASSHQGGDNSPLHF; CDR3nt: TGCGCCAGCAGCCATCAGGGTGGGGATAATTCACCCCTCCACTTT
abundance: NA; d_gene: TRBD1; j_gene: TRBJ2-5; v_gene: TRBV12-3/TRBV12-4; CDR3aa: CASSRGQGASETQYF; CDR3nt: TGTGCCAGCAGCCGTGGGCAGGGGGCGAGTGAGACCCAGTACTTC
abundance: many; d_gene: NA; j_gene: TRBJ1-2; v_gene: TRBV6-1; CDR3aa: CASSEGAGAVYGYTF; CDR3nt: TGTGCCAGCAGTGAAGGGGCCGGGGCAGTCTATGGCTACACCTTC
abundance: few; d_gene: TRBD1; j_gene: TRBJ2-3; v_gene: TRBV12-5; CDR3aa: CASGRQGASTDTQYF; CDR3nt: TGTGCTAGTGGGCGACAGGGGGCTAGCACAGATACGCAGTATTTT
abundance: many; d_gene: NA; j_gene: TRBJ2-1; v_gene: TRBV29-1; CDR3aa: CSVRGSASNNEQFF; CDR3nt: TGCAGCGTCCGGGGGTCGGCCAGTAACAATGAGCAGTTCTTC
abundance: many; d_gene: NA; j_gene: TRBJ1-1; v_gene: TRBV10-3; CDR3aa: CAILSEPNTEAFF; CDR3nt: TGTGCCATCCTCAGTGAACCGAACACTGAAGCTTTCTTT
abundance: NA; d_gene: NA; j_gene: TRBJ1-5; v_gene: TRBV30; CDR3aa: CAWSRGFGNQPQHF; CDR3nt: TGTGCCTGGAGCAGGGGATTTGGAAATCAGCCCCAGCATTTT
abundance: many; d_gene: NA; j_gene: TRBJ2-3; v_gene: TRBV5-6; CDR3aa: CASRRDSTDTQYF; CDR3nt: TGTGCCAGCAGGCGGGACAGCACAGATACGCAGTATTTT
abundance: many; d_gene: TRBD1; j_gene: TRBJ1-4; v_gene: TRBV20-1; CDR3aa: CSARDPRGLGEKLFF; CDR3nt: TGCAGTGCTAGAGATCCCAGGGGGCTCGGGGAAAAACTGTTTTTT
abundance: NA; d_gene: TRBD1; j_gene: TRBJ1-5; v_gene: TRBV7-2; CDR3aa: CASSLVWTGGGPQHF; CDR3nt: TGTGCCAGCAGCTTAGTTTGGACAGGCGGGGGGCCCCAGCATTTT
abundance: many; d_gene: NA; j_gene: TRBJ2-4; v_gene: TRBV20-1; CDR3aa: CSARDGQIQLAKNIQYF; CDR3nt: TGCAGTGCTAGAGATGGACAGATACAATTAGCCAAAAACATTCAGTACTTC
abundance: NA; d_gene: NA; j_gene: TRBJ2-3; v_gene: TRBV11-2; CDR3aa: CASSLSYTDTQYF; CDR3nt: TGTGCCAGCAGCTTATCCTACACAGATACGCAGTATTTT
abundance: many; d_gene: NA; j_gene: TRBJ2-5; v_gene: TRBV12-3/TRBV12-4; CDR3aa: CASRLWPDETQYF; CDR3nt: TGTGCCAGCAGACTGTGGCCGGACGAGACCCAGTACTTC
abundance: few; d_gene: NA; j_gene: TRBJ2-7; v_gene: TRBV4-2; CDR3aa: CASSQSLAAGVPYEQYF; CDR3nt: TGTGCCAGCAGCCAAAGCCTCGCGGCAGGGGTCCCCTACGAGCAGTACTTC
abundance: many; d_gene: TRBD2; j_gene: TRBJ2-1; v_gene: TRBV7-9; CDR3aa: CASSPGGGAYNEQFF; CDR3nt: TGTGCCAGCAGCCCGGGCGGGGGGGCTTACAATGAGCAGTTCTTC
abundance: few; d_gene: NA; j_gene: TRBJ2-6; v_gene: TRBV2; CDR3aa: CASRQESGANVLTF; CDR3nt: TGTGCCAGCAGACAGGAGTCTGGGGCCAACGTCCTGACTTTC
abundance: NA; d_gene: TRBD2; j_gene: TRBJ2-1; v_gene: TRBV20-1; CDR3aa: CCAPATSGRASYNEQFF; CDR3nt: TGCTGTGCTCCGGCAACTAGCGGGAGGGCCTCCTACAATGAGCAGTTCTTC